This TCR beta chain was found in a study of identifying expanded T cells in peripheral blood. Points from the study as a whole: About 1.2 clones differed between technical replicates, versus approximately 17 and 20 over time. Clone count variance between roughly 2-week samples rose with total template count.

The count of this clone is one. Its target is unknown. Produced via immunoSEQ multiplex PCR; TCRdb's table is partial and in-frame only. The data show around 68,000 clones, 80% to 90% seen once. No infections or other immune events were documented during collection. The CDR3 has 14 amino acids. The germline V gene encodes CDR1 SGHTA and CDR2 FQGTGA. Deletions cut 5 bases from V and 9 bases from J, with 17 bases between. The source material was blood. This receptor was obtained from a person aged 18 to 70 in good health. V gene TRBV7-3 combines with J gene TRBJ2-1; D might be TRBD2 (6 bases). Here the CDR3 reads CASSQGAGRSEQFF. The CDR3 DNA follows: TGTGCCAGCAGCCAAGGGGCGGGGAGGAGTGAGCAGTTCTTC.